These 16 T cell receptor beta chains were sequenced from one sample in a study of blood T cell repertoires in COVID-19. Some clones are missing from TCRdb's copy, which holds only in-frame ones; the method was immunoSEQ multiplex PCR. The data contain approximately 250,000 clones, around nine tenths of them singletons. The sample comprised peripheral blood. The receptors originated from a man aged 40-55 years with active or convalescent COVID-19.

CDR3 sequence reads: CASSSSGGTETQYF. CDR3 coding DNA: TGTGCCAGCAGCTCGTCCGGGGGTACAGAGACCCAGTACTTC. The V and J genes are TRBV7-3 and TRBJ2-5; D is possibly TRBD2 (6 bases). V lost 4 bases and J 4 bases, leaving 13 bases between the germline ends. Germline values: CDR1 SGHTA, CDR2 FQGTGA. The CDR3 has 14 residues. The full variable domain, its missing parts supplied by reference TRBV7-3 and TRBJ2-5, is GAGVSQTPSNKVTEKGKYVELRCDPISGHTALYWYRQSLGQGPEFLIYFQGTGAADDSGLPNDRFFAVRPEGSVSTLKIQRTERGDSAVYLCASSSSGGTETQYFGPGTRLLVL.

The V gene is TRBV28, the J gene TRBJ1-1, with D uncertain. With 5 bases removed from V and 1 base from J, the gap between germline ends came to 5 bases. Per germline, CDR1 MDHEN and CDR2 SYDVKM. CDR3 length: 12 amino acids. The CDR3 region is CASSVQNTEAFF. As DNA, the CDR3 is TGTGCCAGCAGTGTTCAGAACACTGAAGCTTTCTTT.

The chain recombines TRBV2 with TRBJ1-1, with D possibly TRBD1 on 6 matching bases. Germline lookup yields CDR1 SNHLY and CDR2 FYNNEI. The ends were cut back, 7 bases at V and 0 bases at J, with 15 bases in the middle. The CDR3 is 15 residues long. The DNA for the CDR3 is TGTGCCAGCACCCCCCGCACAGGGATGAACACTGAAGCTTTCTTT. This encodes CASTPRTGMNTEAFF.

The CDR3, as DNA: TGTGCCTCCGGAGGGGCCACTGAAGCTTTCTTT. This encodes CASGGATEAFF. The chain employs TRBV30 and TRBJ1-1; D is perhaps TRBD1 (5 bases). The CDR3 contains 11 residues. With 7 bases removed from V and 4 bases from J, the gap between germline ends came to 10 bases. Germline V gives CDR1 GTSNPN, CDR2 SVGIG (reference sequence).

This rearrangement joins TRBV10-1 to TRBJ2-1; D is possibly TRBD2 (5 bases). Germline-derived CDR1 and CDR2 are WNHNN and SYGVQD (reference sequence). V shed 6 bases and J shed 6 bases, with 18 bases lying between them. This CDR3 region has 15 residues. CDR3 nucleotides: TGCGCCAGCAGCCCCGGACTGGAAATTTTCAATGAGCAGTTCTTC. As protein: CASSPGLEIFNEQFF.

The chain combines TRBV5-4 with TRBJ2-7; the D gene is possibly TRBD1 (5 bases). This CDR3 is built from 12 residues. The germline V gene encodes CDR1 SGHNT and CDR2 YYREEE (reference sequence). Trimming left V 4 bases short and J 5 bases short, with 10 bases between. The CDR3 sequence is CASSNRLDEQYF. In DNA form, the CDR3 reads TGTGCCAGCAGCAACAGGTTGGACGAGCAGTACTTC. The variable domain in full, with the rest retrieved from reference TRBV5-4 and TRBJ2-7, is ETGVTQSPTHLIKTRGQQVTLRCSSQSGHNTVSWYQQALGQGPQFIFQYYREEENGRGNFPPRFSGLQFPNYSSELNVNALELDDSALYLCASSNRLDEQYFGPGTRLTVT.

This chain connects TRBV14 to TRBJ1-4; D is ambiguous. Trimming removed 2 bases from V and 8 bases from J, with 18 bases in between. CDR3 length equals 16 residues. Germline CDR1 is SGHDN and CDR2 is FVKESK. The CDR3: CASSQLQPGSREKLFF. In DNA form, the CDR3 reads TGTGCCAGCAGCCAATTACAACCGGGGTCGAGAGAAAAACTGTTTTTT.

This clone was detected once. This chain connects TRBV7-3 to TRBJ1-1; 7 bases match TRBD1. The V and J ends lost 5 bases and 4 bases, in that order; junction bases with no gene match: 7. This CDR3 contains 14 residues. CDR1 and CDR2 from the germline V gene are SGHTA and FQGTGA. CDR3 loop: CASSAGTVSTEAFF. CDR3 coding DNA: TGTGCCAGCAGCGCCGGGACAGTGAGCACTGAAGCTTTCTTT.

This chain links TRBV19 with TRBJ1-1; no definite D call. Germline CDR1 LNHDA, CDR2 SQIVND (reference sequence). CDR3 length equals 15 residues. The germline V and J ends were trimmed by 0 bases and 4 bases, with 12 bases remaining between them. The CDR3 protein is CASSIDHGVGTEAFF. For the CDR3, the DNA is TGTGCCAGTAGTATAGATCACGGGGTGGGCACTGAAGCTTTCTTT.

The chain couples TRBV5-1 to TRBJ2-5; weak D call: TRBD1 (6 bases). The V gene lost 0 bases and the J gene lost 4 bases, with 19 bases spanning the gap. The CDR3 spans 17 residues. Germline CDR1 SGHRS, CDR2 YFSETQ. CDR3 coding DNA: TGCGCCAGCAGCTTGGGCCTACAACGGACAGATCGAGAGACCCAGTACTTC. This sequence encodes CASSLGLQRTDRETQYF.

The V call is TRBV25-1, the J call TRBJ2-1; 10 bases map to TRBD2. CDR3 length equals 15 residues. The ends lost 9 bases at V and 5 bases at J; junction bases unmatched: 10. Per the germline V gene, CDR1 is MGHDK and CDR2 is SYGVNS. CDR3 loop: CASEGGTSENNEQFF. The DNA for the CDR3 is TGTGCCAGTGAAGGGGGGACTAGCGAAAACAATGAGCAGTTCTTC. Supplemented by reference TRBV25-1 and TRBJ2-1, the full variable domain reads EADIYQTPRYLVIGTGKKITLECSQTMGHDKMYWYQQDPGMELHLIHYSYGVNSTEKGDLSSESTVSRIRTEHFPLTLESARPSHTSQYLCASEGGTSENNEQFFGPGTRLTVL.

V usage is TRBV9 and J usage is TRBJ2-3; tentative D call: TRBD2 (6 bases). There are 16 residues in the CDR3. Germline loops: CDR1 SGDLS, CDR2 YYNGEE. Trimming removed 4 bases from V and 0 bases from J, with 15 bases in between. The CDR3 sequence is CASSRRGGASTDTQYF. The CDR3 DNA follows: TGTGCCAGCAGCCGCCGGGGCGGGGCCAGCACAGATACGCAGTATTTT.

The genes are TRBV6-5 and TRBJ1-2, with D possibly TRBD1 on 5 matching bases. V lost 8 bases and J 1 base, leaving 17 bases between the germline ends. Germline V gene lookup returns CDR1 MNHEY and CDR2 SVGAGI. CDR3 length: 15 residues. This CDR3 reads CASRHPPGFNYGYTF. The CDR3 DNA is TGTGCCAGCCGACATCCTCCAGGGTTTAACTATGGCTACACCTTC.

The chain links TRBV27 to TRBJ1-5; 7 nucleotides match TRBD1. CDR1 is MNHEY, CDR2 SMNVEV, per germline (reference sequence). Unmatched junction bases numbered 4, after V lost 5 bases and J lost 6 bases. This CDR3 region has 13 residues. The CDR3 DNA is TGTGCCAGCAGTGCAGGGGGAACTCAGCCCCAGCATTTT. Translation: CASSAGGTQPQHF.

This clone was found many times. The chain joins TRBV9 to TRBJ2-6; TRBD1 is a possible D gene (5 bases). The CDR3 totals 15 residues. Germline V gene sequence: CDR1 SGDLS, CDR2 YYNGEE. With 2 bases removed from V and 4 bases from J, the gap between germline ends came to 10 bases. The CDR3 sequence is CASSVWGGGANVLTF. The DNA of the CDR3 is TGTGCCAGCAGCGTCTGGGGCGGAGGGGCCAACGTCCTGACTTTC.

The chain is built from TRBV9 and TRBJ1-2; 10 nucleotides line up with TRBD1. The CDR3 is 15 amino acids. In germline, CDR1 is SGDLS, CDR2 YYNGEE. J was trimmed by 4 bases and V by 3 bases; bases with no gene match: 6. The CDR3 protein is CASSAGQGDIYGYTF. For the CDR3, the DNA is TGTGCCAGCAGCGCCGGACAGGGGGATATCTATGGCTACACCTTC.